This T cell receptor (beta chain) was captured by sequencing in a study of CD8 T cells in ankylosing spondylitis. Study-wide results and caveats: Clones linked to disease were reported to show significant enrichment in matched ankylosing spondylitis synovial fluid. The study identified a TCR beta motif of fewer than 10 highly homologous variants that appeared characteristic of ankylosing spondylitis blood. Clones linked to the disease showed a CD8+ phenotype. They occurred at relatively low frequencies in peripheral blood. Earlier authors reported some of these motif variants in reactive arthritis synovial fluid and blood.

Quantitative molecular-barcoded 5'-RACE generated the TCR beta libraries. TCRdb redid the calling of the 5' RACE reads with MiXCR, one entry per CDR3 protein. The data contain a few hundred thousand distinct CDR3 sequences, about 20% of them seen just once; the ten biggest clones take up approximately 16%. Germline CDR1 and CDR2: LNHDA and SQIVND (reference sequence). This CDR3 has 11 amino acids. The V and J ends lost 8 bases and 5 bases respectively, with 9 bases between them. In the case of this clonotype: Antigen unknown.

This TCR derives from a male donor with ankylosing spondylitis. The gene calls are TRBV19 and TRBJ2-5; D not certain. Material for sequencing was blood, either unsorted or a sorted T cell fraction (not recorded which). The CDR3 region has the DNA TGTGCCAGTGTCGATTACGAGACCCAGTACTTC. This sequence encodes CASVDYETQYF.